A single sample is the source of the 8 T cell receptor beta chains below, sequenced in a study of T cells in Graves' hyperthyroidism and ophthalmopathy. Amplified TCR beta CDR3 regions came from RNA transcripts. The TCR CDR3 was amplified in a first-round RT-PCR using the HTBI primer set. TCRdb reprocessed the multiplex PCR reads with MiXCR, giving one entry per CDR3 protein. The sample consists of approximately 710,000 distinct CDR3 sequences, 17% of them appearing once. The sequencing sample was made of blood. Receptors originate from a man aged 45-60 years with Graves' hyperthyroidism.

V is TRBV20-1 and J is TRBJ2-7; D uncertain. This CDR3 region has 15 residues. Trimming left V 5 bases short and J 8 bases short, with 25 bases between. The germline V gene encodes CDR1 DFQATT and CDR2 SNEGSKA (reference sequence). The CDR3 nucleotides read TGCAGTGCTGCCTCAGGTCAGCTACCCTATTTAAAGCAGTACTTC. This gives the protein CSAASGQLPYLKQYF.

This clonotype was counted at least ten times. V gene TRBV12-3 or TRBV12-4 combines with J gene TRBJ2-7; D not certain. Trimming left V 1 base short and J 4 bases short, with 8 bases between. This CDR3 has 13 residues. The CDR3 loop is CASSLVEGYEQYF. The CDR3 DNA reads TGTGCCAGCAGTTTAGTAGAAGGTTACGAGCAGTACTTC.

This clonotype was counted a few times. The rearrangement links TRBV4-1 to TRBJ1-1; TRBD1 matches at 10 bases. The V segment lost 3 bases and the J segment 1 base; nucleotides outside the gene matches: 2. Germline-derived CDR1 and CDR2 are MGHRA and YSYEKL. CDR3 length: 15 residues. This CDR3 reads CASSHGTGENTEAFF. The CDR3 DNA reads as TGCGCCAGCAGCCATGGGACAGGGGAGAACACTGAAGCTTTCTTT.

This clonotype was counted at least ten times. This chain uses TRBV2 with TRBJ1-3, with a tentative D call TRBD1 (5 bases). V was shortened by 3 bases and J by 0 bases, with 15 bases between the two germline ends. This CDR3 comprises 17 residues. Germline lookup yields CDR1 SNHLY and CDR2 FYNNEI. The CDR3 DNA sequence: TGTGCCAGCAGTGAGGGTTCAGGACATATCTCTGGAAACACCATATATTTT. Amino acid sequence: CASSEGSGHISGNTIYF.

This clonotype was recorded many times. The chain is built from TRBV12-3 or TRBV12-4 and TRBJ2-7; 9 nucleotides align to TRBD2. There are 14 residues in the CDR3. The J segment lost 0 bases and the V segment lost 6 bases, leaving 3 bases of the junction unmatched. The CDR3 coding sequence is TGTGCCAGCAGGGAGCGGGAGGTCTCCTACGAGCAGTACTTC. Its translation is CASREREVSYEQYF.

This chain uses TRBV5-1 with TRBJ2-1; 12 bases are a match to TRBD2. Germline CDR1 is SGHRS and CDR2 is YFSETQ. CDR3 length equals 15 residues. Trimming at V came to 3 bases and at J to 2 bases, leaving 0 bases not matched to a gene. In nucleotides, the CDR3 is TGCGCCAGCAGCTGGACTAGCGGGACCTACAATGAGCAGTTCTTC. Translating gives CASSWTSGTYNEQFF.

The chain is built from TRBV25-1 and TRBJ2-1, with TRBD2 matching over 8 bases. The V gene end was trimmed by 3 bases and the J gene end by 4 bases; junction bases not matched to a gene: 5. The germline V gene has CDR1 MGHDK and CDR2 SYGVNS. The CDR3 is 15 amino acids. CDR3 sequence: CASSDTGTSYNEQFF. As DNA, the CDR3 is TGTGCCAGCAGTGACACCGGGACTAGTTACAATGAGCAGTTCTTC.

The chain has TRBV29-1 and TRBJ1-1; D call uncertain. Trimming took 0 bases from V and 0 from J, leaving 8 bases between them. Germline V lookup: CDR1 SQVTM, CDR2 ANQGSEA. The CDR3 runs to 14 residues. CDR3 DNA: TGCAGCGTTGAAGACAGTCCCTTGAACACTGAAGCTTTCTTT. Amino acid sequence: CSVEDSPLNTEAFF.